This TCR beta chain was sequenced for a study of T-cell memory formation after mild COVID-19 (dated by TCRdb to the early 2020s). The study in broad terms: Most TCR sequence clusters were specific to one of the two donors. Longitudinal TCRalpha and TCRbeta repertoire sequencing tracked T-cell clones expanding and contracting after mild COVID-19 in a couple of donors. Two young, previously healthy adult volunteers made up the cohort, one male and one female. Broad study findings and their caveats: Some responding clones were found in pre-infection memory, which suggests that pre-existing cross-reactive memory T cells took part in the SARS-CoV-2 response. SARS-CoV-2 specificity was not confirmed for the second-wave clones peaking on day 37. Balanced CD4/CD8 phenotypes were observed for clones contracting from day 15 to 85, whereas a bias towards CD4+ was observed for a second wave of clones expanding from day 15 to 37. The study included only a couple of mild cases, and larger cohorts that include severe cases with pre-infection samples were judged to be necessary. Contracting CD4+ clones turned up mainly in the CM and EM memory subsets, whereas EMRA was where CD8+ clones were enriched.

A note on this clonotype: Its binding antigen is unknown. It has no much larger one-base neighbor in the sample; base qualities were not kept.

Reading from cysteine to phenylalanine, the CDR3 counts 15 amino acids. The DNA shown is the 45-base CDR3, in frame from base 1. A distance of 14 bases separates the germline ends of V and J, which lose 5 bases and 1 base respectively. Taken from the germline V gene (reference sequence), the CDR1 and CDR2 loops are DFQATT and SNEGSKA. PBMCs were isolated by Ficoll-Paque density gradient centrifugation. The run used an Illumina NovaSeq 6000. TCRalpha and TCRbeta cDNA libraries were built by 5'RACE with constant-segment primers, adding sample barcodes and unique molecular identifiers. Trizol reagent was used to extract RNA from every sample. Library amplification was performed in two PCR steps, and a second sample barcode and Illumina TruSeq adapters were introduced in the second step. Sequencing of libraries was performed on an Illumina NovaSeq with 2 x 150 bp paired-end reads. As for how the authors treated the data: The reads were demultiplexed and collapsed into UMI-guided consensus sequences using migec v1.2.7. Using mixcr v2.1.11, the UMI consensuses were aligned to TRA and TRB V and J templates and assembled into clonotypes. A clonotype was counted as expanded or contracted only when both edgeR and NoisET called the clonotype significant, with the noise models trained on biological replicates. For edgeR calls, the cutoffs were a false discovery rate-adjusted p below 0.01 and a log2 fold-change threshold of 1. As an exploratory analysis of dynamics, max-normalized trajectories of the 1000 most abundant clonotypes were examined with PCA combined with hierarchical clustering. Separately sequenced CD4+ and CD8+ repertoires were used to assign a CD4 or CD8 phenotype to each responding clone. The raw public data were reprocessed by TCRdb itself: fastp quality trimming at Q25, MiXCR clonotype calling, in-frame beta chains only. Each entry merges the rows of one CDR3 protein and shows their most common DNA and genes. The V and J calls and clone size are TCRdb's, not the authors'. This sample is represented by 390,000 or so distinct CDR3 sequences; approximately 15% of them were singletons. The top ten clones comprise around a fifth of the sample.

The clonotype was recovered from a man aged 18-30 years who had mild COVID-19 (a few samples of this study predate the infection). The sample titles of this study are shuffled in the database, so cell type and time point are left out; the donor was told from shared clones. The receptor chain draws on TRBV20-1 and TRBJ2-2; TRBD1 is a weak D gene call, 6 bases matching. Source material: PBMCs or a T cell subset sorted from them (not recorded which). The nucleotides are TGCAGTGCTCCCGGGCCGACAGGGAACACCGGGGAGCTGTTTTTT. Its product reads: CSAPGPTGNTGELFF.